The clone carrying this T cell receptor beta chain was found a few times. Its cognate antigen is unknown. This record comes from a study of T-cell memory formation after mild COVID-19. Study background: TCR clustering was largely donor specific.

V was pared by 4 bases and J by 0 bases, with 11 bases between. This CDR3 has 15 residues. Germline-derived CDR1 and CDR2 are LGHDT and YNNKEL (reference sequence). TCRdb reprocessed the 5' RACE reads with MiXCR, giving one entry per CDR3 protein. This sample carries approximately 350,000 distinct CDR3 sequences, around 28% of them seen once, and the ten largest clones take approximately 12%. Study results and limitations: Confirmation was lacking for SARS-CoV-2 specificity of second-wave clones that peaked on day 37. Pre-infection memory already had some responding clones, implying cross-reactive memory joined.

The chain carries TRBV3-1 and TRBJ2-3, with D hard to call. Sequenced material: PBMCs or a T cell subset sorted from them (not recorded which). The clonotype comes from an adult woman who had mild COVID-19 (a few samples of this study predate the infection). Cell type and time point are not known. CDR3 loop: CASSRRPSSTDTQYF. CDR3 in DNA: TGTGCCAGCAGCCGGCGGCCTTCTAGCACAGATACGCAGTATTTT.